This T cell receptor beta chain was documented in a study of cytomegalovirus exposure and HLA in healthy donors. Findings and limits, study-wide: For most TCR beta V segments, an earlier analysis put the productive rate at about 87% or about 30% of the time. The study found most TCR sequences rare, yet found some public TCRs in many donors.

The PCR contained 60 Vbeta and 13 Jbeta primers. TCRdb keeps only in-frame clones here, not all; method: immunoSEQ multiplex PCR. The data show approximately 220,000 clones, 65% to 80% seen once. Sampled while nominally healthy, donors likely had unrecorded immune exposures. V lost 4 bases, J lost 2 bases, and 5 bases stayed unmatched. CDR1 and CDR2 from the germline V gene are SQVTM and ANQGSEA. The CDR3 contains 13 residues. As for this clone: Its antigen is still unknown.

This TCR was sampled from a man aged 35-49 years in good health and CMV-seronegative. The rearrangement uses TRBV29-1 and TRBJ2-7, with TRBD1 identical over 7 bases. Sequencing was performed on PBMCs. In DNA, the CDR3 is TGCAGCGTTGTCCACAGGGGAGCCTACGAGCAGTACTTC. Translating gives CSVVHRGAYEQYF.